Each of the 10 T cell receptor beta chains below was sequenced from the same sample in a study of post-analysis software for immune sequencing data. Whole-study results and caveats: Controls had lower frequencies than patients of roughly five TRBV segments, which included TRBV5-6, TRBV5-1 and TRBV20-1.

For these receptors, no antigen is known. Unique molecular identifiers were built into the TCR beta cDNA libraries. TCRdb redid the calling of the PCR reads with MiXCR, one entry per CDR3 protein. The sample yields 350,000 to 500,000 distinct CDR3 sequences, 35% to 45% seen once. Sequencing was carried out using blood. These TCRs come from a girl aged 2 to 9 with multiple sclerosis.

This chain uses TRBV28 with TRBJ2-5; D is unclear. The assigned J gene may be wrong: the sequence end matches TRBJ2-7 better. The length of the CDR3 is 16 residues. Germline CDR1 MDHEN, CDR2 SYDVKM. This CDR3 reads CASSLSVGFLKGEQYF. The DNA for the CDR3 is TGTGCCAGCAGTTTAAGCGTCGGTTTTCTAAAGGGCGAGCAGTACTTC.

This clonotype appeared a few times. CDR3 DNA: TGTGCCAGCTCACCACCCCTAGCGGGAGCTAGTGAGCAGTTCTTC. Encoded protein: CASSPPLAGASEQFF. V usage is TRBV18 and J usage is TRBJ2-1, with 10 bases that match TRBD2. Germline V lookup: CDR1 KGHSH, CDR2 LQKENI. This CDR3 is 15 amino acids long. V was clipped by 0 bases and J by 9 bases; unmatched bases: 5.

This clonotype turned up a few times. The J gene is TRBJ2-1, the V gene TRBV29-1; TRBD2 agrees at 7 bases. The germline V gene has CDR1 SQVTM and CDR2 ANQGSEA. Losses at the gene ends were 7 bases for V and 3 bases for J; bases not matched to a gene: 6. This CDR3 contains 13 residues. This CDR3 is CSAWRENYNEQFF. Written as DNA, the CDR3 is TGCAGCGCGTGGCGGGAGAACTACAATGAGCAGTTCTTC.

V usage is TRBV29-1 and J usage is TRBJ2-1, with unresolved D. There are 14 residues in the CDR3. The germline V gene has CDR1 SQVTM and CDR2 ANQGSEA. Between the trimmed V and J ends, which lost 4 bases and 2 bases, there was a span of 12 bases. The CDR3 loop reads CSVVGAPTYNEQFF. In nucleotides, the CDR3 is TGCAGCGTTGTGGGCGCACCTACCTACAATGAGCAGTTCTTC.

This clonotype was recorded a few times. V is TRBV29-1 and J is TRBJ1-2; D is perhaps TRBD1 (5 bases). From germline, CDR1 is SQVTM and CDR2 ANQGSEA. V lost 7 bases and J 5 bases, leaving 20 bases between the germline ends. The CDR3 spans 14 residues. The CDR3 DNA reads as TGCAGCGCGGTAGGCGGCAGGGAGGGTTATGGCTACACCTTC. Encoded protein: CSAVGGREGYGYTF.

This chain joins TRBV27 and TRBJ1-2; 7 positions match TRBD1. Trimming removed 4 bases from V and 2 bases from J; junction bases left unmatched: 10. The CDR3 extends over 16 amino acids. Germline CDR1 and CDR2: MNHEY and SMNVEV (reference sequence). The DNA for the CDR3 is TGTGCCAGCAGTTGGACTGTACAGGGGATGAACTATGGCTACACCTTC. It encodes CASSWTVQGMNYGYTF.

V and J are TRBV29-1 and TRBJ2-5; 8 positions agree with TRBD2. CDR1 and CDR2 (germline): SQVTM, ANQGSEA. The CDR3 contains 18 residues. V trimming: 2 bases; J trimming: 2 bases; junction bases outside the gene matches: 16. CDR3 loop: CSVETSGDDKGRQETQYF. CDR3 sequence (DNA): TGCAGCGTTGAAACTAGCGGAGACGATAAAGGGCGTCAAGAGACCCAGTACTTC.

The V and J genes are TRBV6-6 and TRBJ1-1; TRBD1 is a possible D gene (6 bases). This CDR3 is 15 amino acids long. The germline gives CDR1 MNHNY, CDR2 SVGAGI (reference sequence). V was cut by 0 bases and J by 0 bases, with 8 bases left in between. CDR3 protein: CASSYSRTVNTEAFF. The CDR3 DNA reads TGTGCCAGCAGTTACTCAAGGACAGTGAACACTGAAGCTTTCTTT.

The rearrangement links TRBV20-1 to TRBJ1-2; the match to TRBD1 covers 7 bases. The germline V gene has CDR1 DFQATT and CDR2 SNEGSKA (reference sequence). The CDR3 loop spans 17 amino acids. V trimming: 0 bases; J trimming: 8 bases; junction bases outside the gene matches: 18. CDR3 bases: TGCAGTGCTAGAGAAGAGCTTATAAGGGGGCGCAGGGACGGCTACACCTTC. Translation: CSAREELIRGRRDGYTF.

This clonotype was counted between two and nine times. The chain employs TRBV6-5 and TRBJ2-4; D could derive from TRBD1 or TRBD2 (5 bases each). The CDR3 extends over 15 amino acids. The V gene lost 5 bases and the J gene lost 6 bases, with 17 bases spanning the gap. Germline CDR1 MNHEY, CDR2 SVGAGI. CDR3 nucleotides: TGTGCCAGCAGTCCTTCATCCGGGGCTTCAAACATTCAGTACTTC. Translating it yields CASSPSSGASNIQYF.